These T cell receptor beta chains were read from a single sample in a study of immune evolution from preneoplasia to lung adenocarcinoma. Generated by immunoSEQ multiplex PCR, the TCRdb table keeps only in-frame clones and is missing some. The sample comprises 30,000 to 45,000 clones, roughly 71% of which are singletons, and around 6.3% rests with the top ten. Material: FFPE invasive lung adenocarcinoma tissue. These receptors originate from a person aged 55 to 70 with lung adenocarcinoma. Each CDR3 is given with its conserved first and last residue. D genes are given only for firm matches. Not every row has a clone size; where given, it reads once, few, many or a size class.

j_gene: TRBJ1-1
d_gene: NA
v_gene: TRBV10-3
abundance: NA
CDR3nt: TGTGCCATCAGTGATCAAGTTGGGAACACTGAAGCTTTCTTT
CDR3aa: CAISDQVGNTEAFF

j_gene: TRBJ1-2
d_gene: TRBD1
v_gene: TRBV5-1
abundance: once
CDR3nt: TGCGCCAGCAGCCCGGGGGACAGGGGAGGCTACACCTTC
CDR3aa: CASSPGDRGGYTF

j_gene: TRBJ1-1
d_gene: NA
v_gene: TRBV4-2
abundance: few
CDR3nt: TGTGCCAGCAGCTTGGGCAAACTGAGGACTGAAGCTTTCTTT
CDR3aa: CASSLGKLRTEAFF

j_gene: TRBJ1-5
d_gene: TRBD1
v_gene: TRBV7-2
abundance: NA
CDR3nt: TGTGCCAGCAGGTCGACAGGGGGCAATCAGCCCCAGCATTTT
CDR3aa: CASRSTGGNQPQHF

j_gene: TRBJ2-1
d_gene: TRBD2
v_gene: TRBV25-1
abundance: few
CDR3nt: TGTGCCAGCAGTGGTTATAGCGGGAGCTTCAATGAGCAGTTCTTC
CDR3aa: CASSGYSGSFNEQFF

j_gene: TRBJ2-2
d_gene: NA
v_gene: TRBV18
abundance: NA
CDR3nt: TGTGCCACCACCTGGGGAGGCACCGGGGAGCTGTTTTTT
CDR3aa: CATTWGGTGELFF

j_gene: TRBJ2-3
d_gene: TRBD2
v_gene: TRBV10-3
abundance: NA
CDR3nt: TGTGCCATCAGCCCAGCGGGAGGGACAGATACGCAGTATTTT
CDR3aa: CAISPAGGTDTQYF

j_gene: TRBJ2-5
d_gene: NA
v_gene: TRBV11-3
abundance: NA
CDR3nt: TGTGCCAGCAGTAACGGACAGACCCAGTACTTC
CDR3aa: CASSNGQTQYF

j_gene: TRBJ2-7
d_gene: NA
v_gene: TRBV28
abundance: few
CDR3nt: TGTGCCAGCACGTATATGAACGAGCAGTACTTC
CDR3aa: CASTYMNEQYF

j_gene: TRBJ1-5
d_gene: TRBD1
v_gene: TRBV28
abundance: few
CDR3nt: TGTGCCAGCAGCCTGGACAGGGGAGGTCAGCCCCAGCATTTT
CDR3aa: CASSLDRGGQPQHF

j_gene: TRBJ2-2
d_gene: NA
v_gene: TRBV9
abundance: NA
CDR3nt: TGTGCCAGCAGCGGGGGACCAGGACGGCATGGCCCCGGGGAGCTGTTTTTT
CDR3aa: CASSGGPGRHGPGELFF

j_gene: TRBJ1-1
d_gene: NA
v_gene: TRBV5-1
abundance: few
CDR3nt: TGCGCCAGCCCTTCGGGGGTGAACACTGAAGCTTTCTTT
CDR3aa: CASPSGVNTEAFF

j_gene: TRBJ2-7
d_gene: NA
v_gene: TRBV9
abundance: NA
CDR3nt: TGTGCCAGCAGCGCAGGGCAAGGGGCGAACTACGAGCAGTACTTC
CDR3aa: CASSAGQGANYEQYF

j_gene: TRBJ2-1
d_gene: TRBD2
v_gene: TRBV14
abundance: NA
CDR3nt: TGTGCCAGCAGCCGTACCCTAGCGGGAGAGCGCAATGAGCAGTTCTTC
CDR3aa: CASSRTLAGERNEQFF

j_gene: TRBJ2-3
d_gene: NA
v_gene: TRBV5-1
abundance: NA
CDR3nt: TGCGCCAGCAGCCCGCTCGGATGGGGTGGGACAGATACGCAGTATTTT
CDR3aa: CASSPLGWGGTDTQYF

j_gene: TRBJ2-1
d_gene: TRBD2
v_gene: TRBV18
abundance: NA
CDR3nt: TGTGCCAGCTCACCAGGGACTAGCGCCTACAATGAGCAGTTCTTC
CDR3aa: CASSPGTSAYNEQFF

j_gene: TRBJ2-7
d_gene: NA
v_gene: TRBV21-1
abundance: few
CDR3nt: TGTGCCAGCAGCAAATATGAGGGAGCTAGCGGGAGGGCCAGACCTTACGAGCAGTACTTC
CDR3aa: CASSKYEGASGRARPYEQYF

j_gene: TRBJ2-1
d_gene: TRBD1
v_gene: TRBV11-2
abundance: NA
CDR3nt: TGTGCCAGCAGCTTAGCTGGGACAGGGGCTGGGCAGTTCTTC
CDR3aa: CASSLAGTGAGQFF

j_gene: TRBJ2-1
d_gene: TRBD2
v_gene: TRBV5-1
abundance: NA
CDR3nt: TGCGCCAGCAGCTTGGATGCTAGCGGGAGCTCCTACAATGAGCAGTTCTTC
CDR3aa: CASSLDASGSSYNEQFF

j_gene: TRBJ2-3
d_gene: NA
v_gene: TRBV9
abundance: NA
CDR3nt: TGTGCCAGCAGCGCTGGGACAAGCACAGATACGCAGTATTTT
CDR3aa: CASSAGTSTDTQYF

j_gene: TRBJ2-7
d_gene: NA
v_gene: TRBV5-1
abundance: NA
CDR3nt: TGCGCCAGCAGCGGGGGGTTGAGCTCCTACGAGCAGTACTTC
CDR3aa: CASSGGLSSYEQYF

j_gene: TRBJ2-3
d_gene: NA
v_gene: TRBV2
abundance: once
CDR3nt: TGTGCCAGCAGTGATCAGGGAGCGGGCAGAAATACGCAGTATTTT
CDR3aa: CASSDQGAGRNTQYF

j_gene: TRBJ2-3
d_gene: TRBD2
v_gene: TRBV27
abundance: NA
CDR3nt: TGTGCCAGCAGTATTAGCGGGAGCACAGATACGCAGTATTTT
CDR3aa: CASSISGSTDTQYF

j_gene: TRBJ1-4
d_gene: NA
v_gene: TRBV2
abundance: NA
CDR3nt: TGTGCCAGCAGTAGGGACCATAATGAAAAACTGTTTTTT
CDR3aa: CASSRDHNEKLFF

j_gene: TRBJ2-3
d_gene: TRBD1
v_gene: TRBV23-1
abundance: NA
CDR3nt: TGCGCCAGCCCCCGGACAGGGGGCATTACGCAGTATTTT
CDR3aa: CASPRTGGITQYF

j_gene: TRBJ1-5
d_gene: NA
v_gene: TRBV5-6
abundance: NA
CDR3nt: TGTGCCAGCAGCTTGGGCAGGGGACAGCCCCAGCATTTT
CDR3aa: CASSLGRGQPQHF

j_gene: TRBJ2-1
d_gene: NA
v_gene: TRBV11-2
abundance: NA
CDR3nt: TGTGCCAGCAGCCCGGGACGGGACTTAAGGGATGAGCAGTTCTTC
CDR3aa: CASSPGRDLRDEQFF

j_gene: TRBJ2-7
d_gene: TRBD1
v_gene: TRBV6-5
abundance: few
CDR3nt: TGTGCCAGCAAAGGACAGGGGAGACAGGCCGAGCAGTACTTC
CDR3aa: CASKGQGRQAEQYF

j_gene: TRBJ2-2
d_gene: TRBD2
v_gene: TRBV5-1
abundance: NA
CDR3nt: TGCGCCAGCAGCCTGGGTAGCGGGAGTATCAACACCGGGGAGCTGTTTTTT
CDR3aa: CASSLGSGSINTGELFF

j_gene: TRBJ2-2
d_gene: NA
v_gene: TRBV11-2
abundance: NA
CDR3nt: TGTGCCAGCAGCCCGCTGATAAAGGGGGTTCCCGGGGAGCTGTTTTTT
CDR3aa: CASSPLIKGVPGELFF

j_gene: TRBJ2-1
d_gene: NA
v_gene: TRBV9
abundance: few
CDR3nt: TGTGCCAGCAGCGTAGCCAGGGGCGCCTACAATGAGCAGTTCTTC
CDR3aa: CASSVARGAYNEQFF

j_gene: TRBJ2-5
d_gene: TRBD2
v_gene: TRBV5-1
abundance: once
CDR3nt: TGCGCCAGCAGCTTGGGGATTAGCGGGGAACAAGAGACCCAGTACTTC
CDR3aa: CASSLGISGEQETQYF

j_gene: TRBJ2-7
d_gene: TRBD1
v_gene: TRBV5-1
abundance: NA
CDR3nt: TGCGCCAGCAGCATCGGGACAGGCACCTACGAGCAGTACTTC
CDR3aa: CASSIGTGTYEQYF

j_gene: TRBJ2-5
d_gene: NA
v_gene: TRBV7-9
abundance: few
CDR3nt: TGTGCCAGCAGCTTGGTCCACCAAGAGACCCAGTACTTC
CDR3aa: CASSLVHQETQYF

j_gene: TRBJ1-5
d_gene: NA
v_gene: TRBV2
abundance: NA
CDR3nt: TGTGCCAGCAGTGGCGATAGCAATCAGCCCCAGCATTTT
CDR3aa: CASSGDSNQPQHF

j_gene: TRBJ2-7
d_gene: NA
v_gene: TRBV7-2
abundance: NA
CDR3nt: TGTGCCAGCAGCGCCTTCGGGACACCAACCTACGAGCAGTACTTC
CDR3aa: CASSAFGTPTYEQYF

j_gene: TRBJ2-5
d_gene: NA
v_gene: TRBV19
abundance: NA
CDR3nt: TGTGCCAGTAGTATCCTGGGACTCGCAGCGTCTCAAGAGACCCAGTACTTC
CDR3aa: CASSILGLAASQETQYF

j_gene: TRBJ2-7
d_gene: TRBD2
v_gene: TRBV28
abundance: NA
CDR3nt: TGTGCCAGCAGCCTAAGCGGGAGGATCACCTACGAGCAGTACTTC
CDR3aa: CASSLSGRITYEQYF

j_gene: TRBJ2-3
d_gene: NA
v_gene: TRBV6-5
abundance: NA
CDR3nt: TGTGCCAGCAGACCCCAGGGCTCGCAAGATACGCAGTATTTT
CDR3aa: CASRPQGSQDTQYF

j_gene: TRBJ2-5
d_gene: NA
v_gene: TRBV7-6
abundance: NA
CDR3nt: TGTGCCAGCAGCCCGTCGGCTGGAGAGACCCAGTACTTC
CDR3aa: CASSPSAGETQYF

j_gene: TRBJ2-1
d_gene: NA
v_gene: TRBV30
abundance: once
CDR3nt: TGTGCCTGGAGTTCCGACGAGCGCCATGAGCAGTTCTTC
CDR3aa: CAWSSDERHEQFF

j_gene: TRBJ1-2
d_gene: NA
v_gene: TRBV5-1
abundance: NA
CDR3nt: TGCGCCAGCAGCTCGGACGGAAGTACGCCTTATGGCTACACCTTC
CDR3aa: CASSSDGSTPYGYTF

j_gene: TRBJ1-1
d_gene: NA
v_gene: TRBV30
abundance: NA
CDR3nt: TGTGCCTGGAGTGAAAAGCCTAACACTGAAGCTTTCTTT
CDR3aa: CAWSEKPNTEAFF

j_gene: TRBJ1-4
d_gene: NA
v_gene: TRBV4-1
abundance: once
CDR3nt: TGCGCCAGCAGCAAACTGACTCGATCAGGGAGCTTGAACAAACTGTTTTTT
CDR3aa: CASSKLTRSGSLNKLFF

j_gene: TRBJ2-2
d_gene: TRBD2
v_gene: TRBV30
abundance: NA
CDR3nt: TGTGCCTGGAGTGAAGGACTAGCGGGTGTCGGGGAGCTGTTTTTT
CDR3aa: CAWSEGLAGVGELFF

j_gene: TRBJ1-5
d_gene: NA
v_gene: TRBV7-3
abundance: once
CDR3nt: TGTGCCATCCAGCCGGGAGGCGGGTGGAGCAATCAGCCCCAGCATTTT
CDR3aa: CAIQPGGGWSNQPQHF

j_gene: TRBJ2-7
d_gene: TRBD2
v_gene: TRBV9
abundance: NA
CDR3nt: TGTGCCAGCAGCCTCCAGGGAGGGACCTACGAGCAGTACTTC
CDR3aa: CASSLQGGTYEQYF

j_gene: TRBJ2-6
d_gene: NA
v_gene: TRBV7-2
abundance: few
CDR3nt: TGTGCCAGCAGCTTAACTGGGGGCTCTGGGGCCAACGTCCTGACTTTC
CDR3aa: CASSLTGGSGANVLTF

j_gene: TRBJ1-2
d_gene: NA
v_gene: TRBV25-1
abundance: NA
CDR3nt: TGTGCCAGCAGTGAATATGGGGCGGAGGATGGCTACACCTTC
CDR3aa: CASSEYGAEDGYTF

j_gene: TRBJ2-5
d_gene: TRBD1
v_gene: TRBV11-3
abundance: NA
CDR3nt: TGTGCCAGCACGAAGGGACAGTACCAAGAGACCCAGTACTTC
CDR3aa: CASTKGQYQETQYF

j_gene: TRBJ2-7
d_gene: TRBD1
v_gene: TRBV27
abundance: NA
CDR3nt: TGTGCCAGCAGATCGGACAGGGACTTCTCCTACGAGCAGTACTTC
CDR3aa: CASRSDRDFSYEQYF

j_gene: TRBJ1-1
d_gene: NA
v_gene: TRBV30
abundance: few
CDR3nt: TGTGCCTGGAGTCTCACATTGAACACTGAAGCTTTCTTT
CDR3aa: CAWSLTLNTEAFF

j_gene: TRBJ2-1
d_gene: NA
v_gene: TRBV11-2
abundance: NA
CDR3nt: TGTGCCAGCAGCGCCAGCGGGAATGAGCAGTTCTTC
CDR3aa: CASSASGNEQFF

j_gene: TRBJ1-1
d_gene: NA
v_gene: TRBV12-5
abundance: NA
CDR3nt: TGTGCTAGTGGTTTGGTGGGGGGTGGGCAGCCGAACACTGAAGCTTTCTTT
CDR3aa: CASGLVGGGQPNTEAFF

j_gene: TRBJ2-1
d_gene: NA
v_gene: TRBV2
abundance: once
CDR3nt: TGTGCCAGCCTCACGGGCAGCTCCTACAATGAGCAGTTCTTC
CDR3aa: CASLTGSSYNEQFF

j_gene: TRBJ1-5
d_gene: NA
v_gene: TRBV18
abundance: NA
CDR3nt: TGTGCCAGCTCGCTCGACAGGAGCAATCAGCCCCAGCATTTT
CDR3aa: CASSLDRSNQPQHF

j_gene: TRBJ1-4
d_gene: NA
v_gene: TRBV14
abundance: few
CDR3nt: TGTGCCACGTCCCGACAGTACGGTGAAAAACTGTTTTTT
CDR3aa: CATSRQYGEKLFF

j_gene: TRBJ2-3
d_gene: NA
v_gene: TRBV2
abundance: NA
CDR3nt: TGTGCCAGCACGCAGGAGGGACTTCTCGGTACGCAGTATTTT
CDR3aa: CASTQEGLLGTQYF

j_gene: TRBJ2-2
d_gene: TRBD1
v_gene: TRBV7-8
abundance: NA
CDR3nt: TGTGCCAGCAGCTTAGGACAGGGGTGGTCCGGGGAGCTGTTTTTT
CDR3aa: CASSLGQGWSGELFF